This T cell receptor beta chain was captured in a study of cytomegalovirus exposure and HLA in healthy donors. Germline V gives CDR1 SGHRS, CDR2 YFSETQ. This CDR3 is built from 15 residues. Trimming removed 0 bases from V and 0 bases from J, with 9 bases in between. Points on this clone: Its antigen is as yet unknown.

Vbeta (60) and Jbeta (13) primers were used in the PCR. The table came from immunoSEQ multiplex PCR; TCRdb's copy has only in-frame clones and leaves some out. This table holds fewer than 200,000 clones, approximately 77% found once. Study-wide findings and caveats: The likely explanation for a cluster of highly shared sequence variants was sequencing artifact. It was shown in a later analysis that HLA-associated TCR beta chains were more clonally expanded than other, equally common chains. The authors later linked a missense DCLRE1C variant to TCR beta V- and J-gene trimming. HLA allele associations emerged for fewer than 20,000 TCR beta sequences in a later analysis, at 0.05 false discovery rate.

The J gene is TRBJ1-1, the V gene TRBV5-1, with no clear D. The sequenced material came from PBMCs. The receptor's source is a male donor in good health and CMV-seronegative. The CDR3 DNA reads as TGCGCCAGCAGCTTGGGGGCAGTGATGAACACTGAAGCTTTCTTT. It codes for CASSLGAVMNTEAFF.